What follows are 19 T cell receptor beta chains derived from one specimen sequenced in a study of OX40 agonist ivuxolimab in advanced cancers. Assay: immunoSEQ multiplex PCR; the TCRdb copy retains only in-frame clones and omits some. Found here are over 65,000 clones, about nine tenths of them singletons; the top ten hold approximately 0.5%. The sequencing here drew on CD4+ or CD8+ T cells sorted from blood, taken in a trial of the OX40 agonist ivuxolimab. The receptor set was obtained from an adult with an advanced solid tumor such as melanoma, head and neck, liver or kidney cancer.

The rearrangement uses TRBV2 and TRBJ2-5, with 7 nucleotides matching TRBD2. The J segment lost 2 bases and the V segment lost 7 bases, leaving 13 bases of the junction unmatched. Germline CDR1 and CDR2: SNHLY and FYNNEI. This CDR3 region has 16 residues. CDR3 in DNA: TGTGCCAGCACCCCGACTAGCATTTATGGGCAAGAGACCCAGTACTTC. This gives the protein CASTPTSIYGQETQYF.

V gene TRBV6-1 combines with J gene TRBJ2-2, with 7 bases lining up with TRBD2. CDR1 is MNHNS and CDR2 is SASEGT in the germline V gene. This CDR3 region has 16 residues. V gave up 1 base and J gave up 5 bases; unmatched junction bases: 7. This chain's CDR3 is CASSEDRGRATGELFF. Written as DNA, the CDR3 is TGTGCCAGCAGTGAAGATCGAGGGAGGGCTACCGGGGAGCTGTTTTTT.

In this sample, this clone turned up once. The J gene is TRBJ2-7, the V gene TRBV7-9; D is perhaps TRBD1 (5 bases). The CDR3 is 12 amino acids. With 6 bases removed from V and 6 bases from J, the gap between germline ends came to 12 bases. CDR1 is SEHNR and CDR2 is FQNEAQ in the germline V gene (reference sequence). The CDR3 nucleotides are TGTGCCAGCAGTCTTCCTAGGGGCGAGCAGTACTTC. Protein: CASSLPRGEQYF. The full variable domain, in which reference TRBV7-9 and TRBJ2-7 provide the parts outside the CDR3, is DTGVSQNPRHKITKRGQNVTFRCDPISEHNRLYWYRQTLGQGPEFLTYFQNEAQLEKSRLLSDRFSAERPKGSFSTLEIQRTEQGDSAMYLCASSLPRGEQYFGPGTRLTVT.

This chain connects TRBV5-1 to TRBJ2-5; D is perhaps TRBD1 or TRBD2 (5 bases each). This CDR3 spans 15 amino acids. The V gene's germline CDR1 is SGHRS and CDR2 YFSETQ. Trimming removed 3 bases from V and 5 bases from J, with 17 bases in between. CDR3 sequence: CASSSGRIGAETQYF. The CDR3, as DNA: TGCGCCAGCAGCTCGGGACGAATAGGGGCCGAGACCCAGTACTTC.

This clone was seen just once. The CDR3 loop reads CASSEGLGPRGGGETQYF. In nucleotides, the CDR3 is TGTGCCAGCAGCGAAGGTCTAGGACCGCGGGGGGGCGGTGAGACCCAGTACTTC. The genes are TRBV7-3 and TRBJ2-5; 9 bases are shared with TRBD2. Germline V gene data show CDR1 as SGHTA and CDR2 as FQGTGA. Unmatched junction bases numbered 18, after V lost 5 bases and J lost 5 bases. This CDR3 is 18 amino acids long.

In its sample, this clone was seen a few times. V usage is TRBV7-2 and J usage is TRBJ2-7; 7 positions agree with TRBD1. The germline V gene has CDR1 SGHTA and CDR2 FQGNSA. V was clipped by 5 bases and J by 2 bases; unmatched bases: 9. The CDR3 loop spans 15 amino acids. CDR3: CASSQGGWPPYEQYF. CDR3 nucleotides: TGTGCCAGCAGCCAAGGGGGCTGGCCCCCCTACGAGCAGTACTTC. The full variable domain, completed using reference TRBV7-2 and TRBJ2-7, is GAGVSQSPSNKVTEKGKDVELRCDPISGHTALYWYRQSLGQGLEFLIYFQGNSAPDKSGLPSDRFSAERTGGSVSTLTIQRTQQEDSAVYLCASSQGGWPPYEQYFGPGTRLTVT.

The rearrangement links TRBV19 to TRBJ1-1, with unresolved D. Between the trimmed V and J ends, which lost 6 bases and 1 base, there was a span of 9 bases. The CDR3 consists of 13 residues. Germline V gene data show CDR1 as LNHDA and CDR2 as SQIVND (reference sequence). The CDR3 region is CASSFTGNTEAFF. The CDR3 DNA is TGTGCCAGTAGCTTTACGGGGAACACTGAAGCTTTCTTT.

Written as DNA, the CDR3 is TGTGCCAGCAGCTTAGGAGGACAGGGCGCGATAGACTACGAGCAGTACTTC. Translating gives CASSLGGQGAIDYEQYF. The rearrangement uses TRBV7-9 and TRBJ2-7, with TRBD1 identical over 8 bases. Trimming at V came to 1 base and at J to 3 bases, leaving 11 bases not matched to a gene. CDR1 and CDR2 from the germline V gene are SEHNR and FQNEAQ (reference sequence). The CDR3 loop spans 17 amino acids.

The CDR3 sequence is CAGEDRGNEKLFF. CDR3 nucleotide sequence: TGTGCCGGGGAGGACAGGGGGAATGAAAAACTGTTTTTT. The rearrangement joins TRBV6-1 to TRBJ1-4, with 10 nucleotides matching TRBD1. The V segment lost 11 bases and the J segment 5 bases; nucleotides outside the gene matches: 5. The CDR3 is 13 amino acids. Germline loops: CDR1 MNHNS, CDR2 SASEGT.

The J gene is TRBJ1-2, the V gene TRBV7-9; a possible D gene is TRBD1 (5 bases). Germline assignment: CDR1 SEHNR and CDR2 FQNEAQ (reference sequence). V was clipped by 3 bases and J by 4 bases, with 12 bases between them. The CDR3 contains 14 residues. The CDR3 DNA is TGTGCCAGCAGCTTCAGGGAGGGAAGCTATGGCTACACCTTC. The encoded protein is CASSFREGSYGYTF.

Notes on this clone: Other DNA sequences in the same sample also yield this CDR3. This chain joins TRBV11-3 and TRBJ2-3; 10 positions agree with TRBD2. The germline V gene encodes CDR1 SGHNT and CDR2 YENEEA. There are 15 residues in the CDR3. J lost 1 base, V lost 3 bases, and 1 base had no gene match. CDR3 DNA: TGTGCCAGCAGCTTCGGGACTAGCGGCACAGATACGCAGTATTTT. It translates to CASSFGTSGTDTQYF.

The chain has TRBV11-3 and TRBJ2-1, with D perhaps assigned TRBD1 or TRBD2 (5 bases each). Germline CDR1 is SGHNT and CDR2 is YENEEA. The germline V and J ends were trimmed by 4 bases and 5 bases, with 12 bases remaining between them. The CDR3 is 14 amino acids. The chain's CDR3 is CASSSGGSHNEQFF. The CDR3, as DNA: TGTGCCAGCAGCTCTGGGGGTAGCCACAATGAGCAGTTCTTC.

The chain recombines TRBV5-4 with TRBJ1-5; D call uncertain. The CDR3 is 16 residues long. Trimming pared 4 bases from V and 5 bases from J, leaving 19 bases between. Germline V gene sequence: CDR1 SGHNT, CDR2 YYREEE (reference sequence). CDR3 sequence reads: CASSPGGDLGYQPQHF. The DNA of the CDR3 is TGTGCCAGCAGCCCGGGCGGGGATTTGGGATATCAGCCCCAGCATTTT.

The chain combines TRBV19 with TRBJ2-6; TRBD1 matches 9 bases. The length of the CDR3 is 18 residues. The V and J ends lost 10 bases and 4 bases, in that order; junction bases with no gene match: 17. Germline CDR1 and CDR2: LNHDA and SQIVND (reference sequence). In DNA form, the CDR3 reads TGTGCCACCATGAGGGGGACAGGGATATCGGAAGGGGCCAACGTCCTGACTTTC. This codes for CATMRGTGISEGANVLTF.

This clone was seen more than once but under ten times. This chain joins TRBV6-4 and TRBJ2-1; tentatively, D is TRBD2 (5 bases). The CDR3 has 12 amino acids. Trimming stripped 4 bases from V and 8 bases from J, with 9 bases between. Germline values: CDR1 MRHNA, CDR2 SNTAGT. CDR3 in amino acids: CASSVDGDEQFF. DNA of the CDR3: TGTGCCAGCAGTGTAGACGGGGATGAGCAGTTCTTC.

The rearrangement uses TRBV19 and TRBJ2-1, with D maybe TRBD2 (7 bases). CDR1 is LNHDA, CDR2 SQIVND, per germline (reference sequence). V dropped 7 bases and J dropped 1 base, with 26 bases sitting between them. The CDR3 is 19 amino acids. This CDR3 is CASNSRGGVAGTSYNEQFF. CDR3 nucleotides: TGTGCCAGTAACTCACGAGGGGGGGTAGCGGGTACATCCTACAATGAGCAGTTCTTC.

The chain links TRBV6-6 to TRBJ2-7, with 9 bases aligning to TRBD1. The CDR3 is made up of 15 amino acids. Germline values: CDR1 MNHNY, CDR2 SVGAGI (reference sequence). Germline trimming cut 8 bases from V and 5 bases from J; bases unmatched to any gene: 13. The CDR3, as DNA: TGTGCCAGCGCCACCTACACAGGGGGCAGGAACGAGCAGTACTTC. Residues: CASATYTGGRNEQYF.

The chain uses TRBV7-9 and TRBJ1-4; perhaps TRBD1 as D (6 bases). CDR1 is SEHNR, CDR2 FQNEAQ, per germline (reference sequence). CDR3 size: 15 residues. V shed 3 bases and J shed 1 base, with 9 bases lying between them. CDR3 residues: CASSFAGVTNEKLFF. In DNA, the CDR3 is TGTGCCAGCAGCTTTGCAGGGGTAACTAATGAAAAACTGTTTTTT. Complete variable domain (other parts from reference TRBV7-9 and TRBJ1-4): DTGVSQNPRHKITKRGQNVTFRCDPISEHNRLYWYRQTLGQGPEFLTYFQNEAQLEKSRLLSDRFSAERPKGSFSTLEIQRTEQGDSAMYLCASSFAGVTNEKLFFGSGTQLSVL.

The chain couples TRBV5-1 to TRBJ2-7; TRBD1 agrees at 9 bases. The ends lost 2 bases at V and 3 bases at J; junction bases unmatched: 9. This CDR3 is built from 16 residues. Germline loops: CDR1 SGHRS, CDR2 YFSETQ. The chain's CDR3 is CASSFSSGQGIYEQYF. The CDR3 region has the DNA TGCGCCAGCAGCTTTAGTTCCGGACAGGGGATCTACGAGCAGTACTTC.